The 28 T cell receptor beta chains reported below all come from one sample, sequenced in a study of control samples from healthy donors and cancer patients. The table came from immunoSEQ multiplex PCR; TCRdb's copy has only in-frame clones and leaves some out. The top ten clones hold 8.5% of a sample with about 150,000 clones, roughly 94% of them seen once. Sequenced input: blood. All receptors come from a woman aged 40 to 49 in good health.

The rearrangement joins TRBV7-2 to TRBJ2-7; D is uncertain. With 1 base removed from V and 4 bases from J, the gap between germline ends came to 17 bases. CDR3 length: 16 residues. Germline values: CDR1 SGHTA, CDR2 FQGNSA. The CDR3, as DNA: TGTGCCAGCAGCTTAGTATCGGCAGTACAGCCGTACGAGCAGTACTTC. This translates into CASSLVSAVQPYEQYF.

This rearrangement joins TRBV9 to TRBJ1-1, with D unclear. V lost 0 bases and J 7 bases, leaving 16 bases between the germline ends. The CDR3 is 15 residues long. Looked up from germline, CDR1 is SGDLS and CDR2 is YYNGEE. The CDR3 bases are TGTGCCAGCAGCGTAGTCTCGAGGGCGCGGGATGAAGCTTTCTTT. It encodes CASSVVSRARDEAFF.

The rearrangement uses TRBV29-1 and TRBJ1-2, with D perhaps matching TRBD1 (6 bases). CDR1 is SQVTM, CDR2 ANQGSEA, per germline. The CDR3 is made up of 13 amino acids. V gave up 5 bases and J gave up 6 bases, with 16 bases separating them. DNA of the CDR3: TGCAGCGTTCATGGGGGCGCGGTTAATGGCTACACCTTC. Encoded protein: CSVHGGAVNGYTF.

This chain uses TRBV9 with TRBJ1-5; tentative D call: TRBD1 (6 bases). The CDR3 contains 13 residues. The V and J ends lost 4 bases and 7 bases respectively, with 12 bases between them. Germline V lookup: CDR1 SGDLS, CDR2 YYNGEE. CDR3 bases: TGTGCCAGCAGCCGGGACAACCGACAGCCCCAGCATTTT. It translates to CASSRDNRQPQHF.

The genes are TRBV11-3 and TRBJ1-2; 7 bases are a match to TRBD1. CDR3 length equals 16 residues. The V gene's germline CDR1 is SGHNT and CDR2 YENEEA. Trimming at V came to 4 bases and at J to 6 bases, leaving 14 bases not matched to a gene. The CDR3 here is CASSSHRQGEIHGYTF. The CDR3 DNA is TGTGCCAGCAGCTCACATCGACAGGGCGAAATCCATGGCTACACCTTC.

The V and J genes are TRBV4-3 and TRBJ1-4; maybe TRBD1 (6 bases). The CDR3 consists of 16 residues. The V end lost 0 bases, the J end lost 4 bases, and 12 bases lay between the germline ends. Germline values: CDR1 LGHNA, CDR2 YSLEER. CDR3 amino acids: CASSQDRFRGNEKLFF. The CDR3 DNA follows: TGCGCCAGCAGCCAAGATCGATTCAGGGGTAATGAAAAACTGTTTTTT.

The chain joins TRBV28 to TRBJ2-4; D is unresolved. V lost 7 bases and J 5 bases, leaving 15 bases between the germline ends. Germline lookup yields CDR1 MDHEN and CDR2 SYDVKM. This CDR3 contains 14 residues. CDR3 protein: CASKSLTAENIQYF. CDR3 in DNA: TGTGCCAGCAAATCCCTAACCGCCGAAAACATTCAGTACTTC.

The gene calls are TRBV9 and TRBJ1-1; TRBD1 is a possible D gene (6 bases). The CDR3 totals 15 residues. From germline, CDR1 is SGDLS and CDR2 YYNGEE. Trimming pared 4 bases from V and 5 bases from J, leaving 18 bases between. In DNA, the CDR3 is TGTGCCAGCAGCCCAGGAGGGGGGGTAGGGACTGAAGCTTTCTTT. Amino acid sequence: CASSPGGGVGTEAFF.

J is TRBJ2-2 and V is TRBV5-4; D possibly corresponds to TRBD2 (6 bases). In germline, CDR1 is SGHNT, CDR2 YYREEE (reference sequence). Between the trimmed V and J ends, which lost 5 bases and 7 bases, there was a span of 9 bases. The length of the CDR3 is 12 residues. The CDR3 nucleotides are TGTGCCAGCAGGAAGGAGGGCGGGGAGCTGTTTTTT. It specifies CASRKEGGELFF.

The rearrangement joins TRBV5-1 to TRBJ2-7; 8 bases agree with TRBD2. Germline-derived CDR1 and CDR2 are SGHRS and YFSETQ. V was clipped by 4 bases and J by 4 bases; unmatched bases: 7. This CDR3 has 14 amino acids. The CDR3 region has the DNA TGCGCCAGCAGCCTCAGCGGGAGACGGTACGAGCAGTACTTC. As protein: CASSLSGRRYEQYF. Supplemented by reference TRBV5-1 and TRBJ2-7, the full variable domain reads KAGVTQTPRYLIKTRGQQVTLSCSPISGHRSVSWYQQTPGQGLQFLFEYFSETQRNKGNFPGRFSGRQFSNSRSEMNVSTLELGDSALYLCASSLSGRRYEQYFGPGTRLTVT.

The chain carries TRBV12-3 or TRBV12-4 and TRBJ1-2; TRBD1 is a possible D gene (5 bases). The CDR3 contains 13 residues. The V end was cut by 1 base, the J end by 4 bases, with 7 bases between. Here the CDR3 reads CASSLGTIYGYTF. The CDR3 coding sequence is TGTGCCAGCAGTTTAGGGACAATCTATGGCTACACCTTC.

CDR3 sequence reads: CASSSGVRDTQYF. The CDR3 nucleotides are TGTGCCAGCAGCTCGGGGGTGCGAGATACGCAGTATTTT. The rearrangement joins TRBV7-2 to TRBJ2-3; possibly TRBD2 for D (6 bases). The CDR3 covers 13 residues. Trimming took 4 bases from V and 5 from J, leaving 10 bases between them. Per germline, CDR1 SGHTA and CDR2 FQGNSA.

The V gene is TRBV12-5, the J gene TRBJ2-2; no firm D call. CDR3 size: 12 residues. Germline V gene lookup returns CDR1 LGHNT and CDR2 FRNRAP. V shed 1 base and J shed 8 bases, with 5 bases lying between them. Written as DNA, the CDR3 is TGTGCTAGTGGTTTGGCCGTAGGGGAGCTGTTTTTT. Its protein product is CASGLAVGELFF.

The chain employs TRBV10-3 and TRBJ1-3, with a weak D call TRBD1 (5 bases). The V end lost 4 bases, the J end lost 7 bases, and 11 bases lay between the germline ends. The CDR3 length is 13 residues. Per germline, CDR1 ENHRY and CDR2 SYGVKD. The CDR3: CAISVGGGNTIYF. CDR3 nucleotides: TGTGCCATCAGTGTCGGGGGGGGGAACACCATATATTTT.

CDR3: CASSQLTSFPGELFF. The CDR3 DNA follows: TGTGCCAGCAGCCAACTAACTAGTTTCCCCGGGGAGCTGTTTTTT. The genes are TRBV3-1 (or the pseudogene TRBV3-2) and TRBJ2-2, with a possible D match to TRBD2 (5 bases). CDR3 size: 15 residues. Germline-derived CDR1 and CDR2 are LGHDT and YNNKEL (reference sequence). V lost 2 bases, J lost 6 bases, and 13 bases lay in between.

This clone appeared once. V and J are TRBV3-1 (or the pseudogene TRBV3-2) and TRBJ2-7, with D uncertain. Germline V CDR1 and CDR2: LGHDT, YNNKEL (reference sequence). With 4 bases removed from V and 7 bases from J, the gap between germline ends came to 8 bases. This CDR3 has 11 residues. The CDR3 sequence is CASSRRREQYF. DNA of the CDR3: TGTGCCAGCAGCCGCCGCAGAGAGCAGTACTTC.

The chain has TRBV2 and TRBJ2-1; 9 bases line up with TRBD1. Germline CDR1 reads SNHLY; CDR2 reads FYNNEI. V was clipped by 7 bases and J by 4 bases; unmatched bases: 5. The CDR3 totals 14 residues. CDR3 DNA sequence: TGTGCCAGCAACCCGGGACAGGGATACAATGAGCAGTTCTTC. This gives the protein CASNPGQGYNEQFF.

The rearrangement links TRBV18 to TRBJ1-1; D may be TRBD1 (5 bases). This CDR3 has 17 residues. The V gene's germline CDR1 is KGHSH and CDR2 LQKENI. Trimming shortened V by 3 bases and J by 6 bases, and 23 bases separated the two germline ends. The CDR3 region is CASSPGAGYGADSEAFF. The CDR3 DNA reads as TGTGCCAGCTCACCCGGCGCGGGGTACGGGGCTGATTCTGAAGCTTTCTTT.

The chain employs TRBV3-1 (or the pseudogene TRBV3-2) and TRBJ1-2; no clear D gene. Trimming left V 4 bases short and J 3 bases short, with 21 bases between. The CDR3 contains 17 residues. Germline CDR1 and CDR2: LGHDT and YNNKEL (reference sequence). This CDR3 reads CASSLGFEISLDYGYTF. The CDR3 nucleotides are TGTGCCAGCAGCCTGGGGTTCGAGATTTCGTTAGACTATGGCTACACCTTC.

J is TRBJ1-5 and V is TRBV12-5; the D gene is possibly TRBD1 (6 bases). Trimming stripped 6 bases from V and 11 bases from J, with 20 bases between. The CDR3 sequence is 14 residues long. Per germline, CDR1 LGHNT and CDR2 FRNRAP. The DNA of the CDR3 is TGTGCTAGTGGGGGGAGGACAGAGCTCACAGCCCAGCATTTT. The encoded protein is CASGGRTELTAQHF.

This sequence joins TRBV10-3 and TRBJ2-6; D might be TRBD2 (6 bases). The V end lost 6 bases, the J end lost 3 bases, and 27 bases lay between the germline ends. The germline gives CDR1 ENHRY, CDR2 SYGVKD. The length of the CDR3 is 20 residues. This chain's CDR3 is CAISIGGPEEWYGGANVLTF. The CDR3, as DNA: TGTGCCATCAGCATAGGAGGGCCAGAGGAATGGTACGGTGGGGCCAACGTCCTGACTTTC.

The V and J genes are TRBV29-1 and TRBJ1-1; D not resolved. CDR3 length: 12 amino acids. The germline V gene encodes CDR1 SQVTM and CDR2 ANQGSEA. Trimming took 6 bases from V and 0 from J, leaving 8 bases between them. The CDR3: CSVATLNTEAFF. The CDR3 nucleotides read TGCAGCGTGGCCACGTTGAACACTGAAGCTTTCTTT.

The gene calls are TRBV25-1 and TRBJ1-1; D not resolved. V was trimmed by 4 bases and J by 2 bases, leaving 8 bases between them. Germline CDR1 reads MGHDK; CDR2 reads SYGVNS. The CDR3 extends over 13 amino acids. This chain's CDR3 is CASSASSNTEAFF. The CDR3 bases are TGTGCCAGCAGTGCCTCTAGTAACACTGAAGCTTTCTTT.

The rearrangement joins TRBV6-5 to TRBJ1-4; D possibly corresponds to TRBD1 (6 bases). Between the trimmed V and J ends, which lost 6 bases and 3 bases, there was a span of 11 bases. Per germline, CDR1 MNHEY and CDR2 SVGAGI. The CDR3 length is 14 residues. This chain's CDR3 is CASRGGTANEKLFF. DNA of the CDR3: TGTGCCAGCAGAGGGGGAACGGCTAATGAAAAACTGTTTTTT.

The CDR3 protein is CASSPHPREGGQYF. CDR3 DNA: TGCGCCAGCAGCCCTCACCCCCGGGAGGGTGGGCAGTACTTC. The chain uses TRBV4-3 and TRBJ2-7, with TRBD2 identical over 8 bases. The trim removed 4 bases at V and 9 bases at J, leaving 11 bases unmatched. This CDR3 region has 14 residues. CDR1 is LGHNA and CDR2 is YSLEER in the germline V gene.

The rearrangement joins TRBV3-1 (or the pseudogene TRBV3-2) to TRBJ1-1; D ambiguous. The CDR3 is made up of 15 amino acids. Germline V lookup: CDR1 LGHDT, CDR2 YNNKEL (reference sequence). V dropped 0 bases and J dropped 1 base, with 9 bases sitting between them. CDR3 protein: CASSQDGLGNTEAFF. The CDR3 DNA reads as TGTGCCAGCAGCCAAGACGGTTTGGGGAACACTGAAGCTTTCTTT.

The V and J genes are TRBV5-5 and TRBJ1-4; TRBD1 is a possible D gene (5 bases). Germline-derived CDR1 and CDR2 are SGHKS and YYEKEE (reference sequence). The CDR3 totals 14 residues. Trimming took off 1 base at V and 7 bases at J, with 11 bases between the two ends. CDR3 loop: CASSLTGRVEKLFF. Here the CDR3 DNA reads TGTGCCAGCAGCTTGACCGGCAGGGTTGAAAAACTGTTTTTT. Supplemented by reference TRBV5-5 and TRBJ1-4, the full variable domain reads DAGVTQSPTHLIKTRGQQVTLRCSPISGHKSVSWYQQVLGQGPQFIFQYYEKEERGRGNFPDRFSARQFPNYSSELNVNALLLGDSALYLCASSLTGRVEKLFFGSGTQLSVL.

J is TRBJ2-6 and V is TRBV7-2, with D maybe TRBD2 (6 bases). CDR1 and CDR2 from the germline V gene are SGHTA and FQGNSA. Trimming left V 6 bases short and J 0 bases short, with 15 bases between. The CDR3 has 17 residues. CDR3 in amino acids: CASSPGTPGSGANVLTF. CDR3 in DNA: TGTGCCAGCAGTCCCGGGACTCCTGGCTCTGGGGCCAACGTCCTGACTTTC.